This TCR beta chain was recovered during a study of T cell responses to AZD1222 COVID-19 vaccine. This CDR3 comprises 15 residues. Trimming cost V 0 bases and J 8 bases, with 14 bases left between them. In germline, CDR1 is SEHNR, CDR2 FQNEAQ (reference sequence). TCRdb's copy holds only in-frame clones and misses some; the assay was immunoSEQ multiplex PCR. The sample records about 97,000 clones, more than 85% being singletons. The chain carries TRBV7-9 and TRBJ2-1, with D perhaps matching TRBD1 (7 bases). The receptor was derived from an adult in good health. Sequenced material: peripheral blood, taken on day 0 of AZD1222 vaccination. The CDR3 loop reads CASSLAAGGLDEQFF. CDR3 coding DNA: TGTGCCAGCAGCTTAGCGGCAGGGGGGCTCGATGAGCAGTTCTTC.